This T cell receptor beta chain came from a study of T-cell memory formation after mild COVID-19 (dated by TCRdb to about 2021). In the study overall: TCR sequence clusters from the two donors were largely donor specific. T-cell clones expanding and contracting after mild COVID-19 in two donors were tracked by longitudinal TCRalpha and TCRbeta repertoire sequencing. The cohort was made up of two young adult volunteers, one female and one male, who were previously healthy. What the research found in general, with its limitations: Clones contracting from day 15 to 85 had balanced CD4/CD8 phenotypes, while a second wave expanding from day 15 to 37 was biased towards CD4+. Some responding clones were detected in pre-infection memory, which suggested that pre-existing cross-reactive memory T cells had joined the SARS-CoV-2 response. The study covered only a couple of mild cases, and larger cohorts including severe cases with pre-infection samples were considered necessary. SARS-CoV-2 specificity was not confirmed for the second-wave clones peaking on day 37. Contracting CD4+ clones turned up mainly in the CM and EM memory subsets, whereas EMRA was where CD8+ clones were enriched.

Sequenced on an Illumina NovaSeq 6000. Using 5'RACE with constant-segment primers, TCRalpha and TCRbeta cDNA libraries were constructed, with sample barcodes and unique molecular identifiers added in the process. Trizol reagent was used to extract RNA from every sample. Libraries were amplified in two PCR steps, with a second sample barcode and Illumina TruSeq adapters added in the second step. Sequencing of libraries was performed on an Illumina NovaSeq with 2 x 150 bp paired-end reads. As for the original processing: Demultiplexing of reads and collapsing into UMI-guided consensus sequences were performed with migec v1.2.7. Using mixcr v2.1.11, UMI consensuses were aligned to TRA and TRB V and J templates and then assembled into clonotypes. Clonotypes were classified as expanded or contracted when called significant by both edgeR and NoisET, with noise models trained on biological replicates. For edgeR calls, a false discovery rate-adjusted p below 0.01 and a log2 fold-change threshold of 1 were applied. As an exploratory analysis of dynamics, PCA with hierarchical clustering was applied to max-normalized trajectories of the 1000 most abundant clonotypes. The CD4 or CD8 phenotype of responding clones was assigned using the separately sequenced CD4+ and CD8+ repertoires. TCRdb reworked the public reads: Q25 trimming with fastp, MiXCR clone assembly, productive beta chains retained. Entries are consolidated by CDR3 protein sequence, retaining the most common genes and DNA. These V and J calls rely on TCRdb rather than the paper's analysis. Within this sample are about 560,000 distinct CDR3 sequences, with 15% to 20% of them counted one time only. About 12% of the sample belongs to the ten largest clones.

Ficoll-Paque density gradient centrifugation was used to isolate PBMCs. This clonotype was seen a few times. Its antigen remains unidentified. Per-base quality was not reported, and no clone a single base away is much larger than it. CDR1 is given as SQVTM and CDR2 as ANQGSEA, both from the germline V gene. The cysteine opens and the phenylalanine closes a CDR3 of 13 amino acids. Only the CDR3 DNA stays, 39 bases, in frame from base 1. The trim is 4 bases for V and 1 base for J, with a gap of 7 bases between the germline ends. The chain employs TRBV29-1 and TRBJ2-2, with the D gene too uncertain to name. What was sequenced was PBMCs or a T cell subset sorted from them (not recorded which). The receptor was derived from an adult woman who had mild COVID-19 (a few samples of this study predate the infection). The sample titles of this study are shuffled in the database, so cell type and time point are left out; the donor was told from shared clones. The DNA sequence is given as TGCAGCGTTGGCTACAGGAACACCGGGGAGCTGTTTTTT. Translated, this gives CSVGYRNTGELFF.